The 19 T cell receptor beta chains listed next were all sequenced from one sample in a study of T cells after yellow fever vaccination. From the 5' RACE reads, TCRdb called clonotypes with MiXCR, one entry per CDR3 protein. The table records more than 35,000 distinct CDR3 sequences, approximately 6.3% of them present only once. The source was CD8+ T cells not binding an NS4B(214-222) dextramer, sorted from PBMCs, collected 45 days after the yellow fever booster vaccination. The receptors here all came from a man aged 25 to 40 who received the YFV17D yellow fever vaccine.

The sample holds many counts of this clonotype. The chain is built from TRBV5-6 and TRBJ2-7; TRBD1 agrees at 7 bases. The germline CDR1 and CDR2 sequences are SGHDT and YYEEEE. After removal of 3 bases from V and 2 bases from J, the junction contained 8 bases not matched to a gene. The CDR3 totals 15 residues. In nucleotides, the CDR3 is TGTGCCAGCAGCTCCCCGGGACAGCTCGCCTACGAGCAGTACTTC. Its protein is CASSSPGQLAYEQYF.

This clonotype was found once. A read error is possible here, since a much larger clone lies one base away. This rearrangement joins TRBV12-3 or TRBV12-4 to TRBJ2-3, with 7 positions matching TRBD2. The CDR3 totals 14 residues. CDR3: CTSISGRAGDTQYF. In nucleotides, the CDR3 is TGTACCAGCATCTCGGGGAGGGCGGGGGATACGCAGTATTTT.

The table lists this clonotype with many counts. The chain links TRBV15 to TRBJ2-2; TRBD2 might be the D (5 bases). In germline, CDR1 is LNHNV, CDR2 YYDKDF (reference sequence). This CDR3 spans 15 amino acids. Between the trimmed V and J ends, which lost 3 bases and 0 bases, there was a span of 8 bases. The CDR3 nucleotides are TGTGCCACCAGCAGGGACTCAGCGAACACCGGGGAGCTGTTTTTT. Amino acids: CATSRDSANTGELFF.

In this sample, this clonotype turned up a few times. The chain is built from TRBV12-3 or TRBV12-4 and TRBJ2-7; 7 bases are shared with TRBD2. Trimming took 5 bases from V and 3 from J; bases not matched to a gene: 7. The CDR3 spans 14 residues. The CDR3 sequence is CASSAPGLDYEQYF. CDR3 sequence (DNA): TGTGCCAGCAGTGCCCCCGGACTAGACTACGAGCAGTACTTC.

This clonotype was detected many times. CDR3 protein: CASSQEEGAIDTQYF. CDR3 nucleotide sequence: TGCGCCAGCAGCCAAGAGGAGGGGGCTATAGATACGCAGTATTTT. The chain couples TRBV4-3 to TRBJ2-3, with D possibly TRBD1 on 7 matching bases. Per the germline V gene, CDR1 is LGHNA and CDR2 is YSLEER. This CDR3 contains 15 residues. The germline V and J ends were trimmed by 0 bases and 5 bases, with 12 bases remaining between them.

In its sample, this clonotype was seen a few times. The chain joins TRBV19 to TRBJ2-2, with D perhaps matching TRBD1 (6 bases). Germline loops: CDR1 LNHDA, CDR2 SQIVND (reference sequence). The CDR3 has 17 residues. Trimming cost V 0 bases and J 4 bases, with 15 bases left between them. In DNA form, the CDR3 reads TGTGCCAGTAGTATAGACCTAGGGGGAGTCGGCACCGGGGAGCTGTTTTTT. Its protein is CASSIDLGGVGTGELFF.

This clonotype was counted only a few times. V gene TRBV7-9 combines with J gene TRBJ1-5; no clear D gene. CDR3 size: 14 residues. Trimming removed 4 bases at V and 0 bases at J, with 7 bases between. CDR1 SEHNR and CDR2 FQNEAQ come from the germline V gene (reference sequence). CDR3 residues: CASSSVNSNQPQHF. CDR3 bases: TGTGCCAGCAGCTCAGTTAATAGCAATCAGCCCCAGCATTTT.

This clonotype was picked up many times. Here the CDR3 reads CASAVVFLAGLAEETQYF. CDR3 DNA: TGTGCCAGCGCGGTTGTCTTTCTAGCGGGATTGGCTGAAGAGACCCAGTACTTC. The V and J genes are TRBV6-2 or TRBV6-3 and TRBJ2-5, with 9 nucleotides matching TRBD2. The CDR3 consists of 18 residues. Trimming cost V 8 bases and J 3 bases; bases outside gene matches: 19. Germline loops: CDR1 MNHEY, CDR2 SVGEGT.

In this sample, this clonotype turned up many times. The DNA of the CDR3 is TGTGCCAGCAGGGGGGGGCACACCGGGGAGCTGTTTTTT. Encoded protein: CASRGGHTGELFF. The chain carries TRBV6-5 and TRBJ2-2; maybe TRBD2 (7 bases). CDR1 and CDR2 (germline): MNHEY, SVGAGI. The CDR3 spans 13 residues. Trimming took 6 bases from V and 3 from J, leaving 8 bases between them.

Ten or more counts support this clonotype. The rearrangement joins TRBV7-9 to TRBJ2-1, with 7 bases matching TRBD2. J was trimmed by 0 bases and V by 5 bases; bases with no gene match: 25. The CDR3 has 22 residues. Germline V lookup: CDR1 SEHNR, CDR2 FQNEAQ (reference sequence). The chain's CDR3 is CASSRALADPWAGMVSYNEQFF. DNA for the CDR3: TGTGCCAGCAGCCGCGCCCTAGCGGACCCCTGGGCCGGGATGGTCTCCTACAATGAGCAGTTCTTC.

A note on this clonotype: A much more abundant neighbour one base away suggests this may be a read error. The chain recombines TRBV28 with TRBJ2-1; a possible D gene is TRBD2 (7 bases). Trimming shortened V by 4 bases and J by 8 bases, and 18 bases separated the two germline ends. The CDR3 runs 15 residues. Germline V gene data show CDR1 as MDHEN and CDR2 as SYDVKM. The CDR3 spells CASSSARGDMDEQFF. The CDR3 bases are TGTGCCAGCAGTTCTGCCCGGGGGGACATGGATGAGCAGTTCTTC.

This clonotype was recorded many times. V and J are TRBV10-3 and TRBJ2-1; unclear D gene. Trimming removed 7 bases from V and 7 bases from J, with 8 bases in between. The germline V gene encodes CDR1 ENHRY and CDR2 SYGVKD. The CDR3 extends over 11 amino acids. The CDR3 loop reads CAITIGNEQFF. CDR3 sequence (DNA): TGTGCCATCACGATTGGGAATGAGCAGTTCTTC.

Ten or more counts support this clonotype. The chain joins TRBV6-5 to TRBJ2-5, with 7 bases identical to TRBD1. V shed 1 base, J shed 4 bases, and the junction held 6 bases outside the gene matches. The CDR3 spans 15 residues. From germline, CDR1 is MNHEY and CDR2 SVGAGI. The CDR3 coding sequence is TGTGCCAGCAGTTACTTTAGGGACAGCCTAGAGACCCAGTACTTC. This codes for CASSYFRDSLETQYF.

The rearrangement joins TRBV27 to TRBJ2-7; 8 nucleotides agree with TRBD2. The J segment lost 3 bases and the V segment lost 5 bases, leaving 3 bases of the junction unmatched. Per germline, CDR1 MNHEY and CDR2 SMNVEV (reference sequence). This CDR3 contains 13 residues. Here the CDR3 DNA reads TGTGCCAGCAGTCAGGGACTAGACTACGAGCAGTACTTC. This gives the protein CASSQGLDYEQYF.

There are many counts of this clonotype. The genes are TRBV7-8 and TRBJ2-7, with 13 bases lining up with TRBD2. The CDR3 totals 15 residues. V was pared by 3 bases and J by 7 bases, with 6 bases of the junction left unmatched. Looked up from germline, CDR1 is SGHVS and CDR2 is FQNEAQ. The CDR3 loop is CASSLGLAGPLEQYF. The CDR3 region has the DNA TGTGCCAGCAGCTTGGGACTAGCGGGGCCCCTGGAGCAGTACTTC.

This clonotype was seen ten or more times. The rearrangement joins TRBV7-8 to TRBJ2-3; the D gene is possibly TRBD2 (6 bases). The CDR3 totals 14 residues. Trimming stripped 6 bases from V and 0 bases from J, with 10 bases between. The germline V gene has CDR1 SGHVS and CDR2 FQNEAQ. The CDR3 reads CASSSGTSTDTQYF. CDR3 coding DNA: TGTGCCAGCAGTAGCGGCACTAGCACAGATACGCAGTATTTT.

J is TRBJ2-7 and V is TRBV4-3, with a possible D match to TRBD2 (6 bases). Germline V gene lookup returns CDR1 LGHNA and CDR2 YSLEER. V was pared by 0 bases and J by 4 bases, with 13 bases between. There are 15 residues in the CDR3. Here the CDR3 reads CASSQDTVGLYEQYF. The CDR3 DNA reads TGCGCCAGCAGCCAAGATACTGTGGGACTTTACGAGCAGTACTTC.

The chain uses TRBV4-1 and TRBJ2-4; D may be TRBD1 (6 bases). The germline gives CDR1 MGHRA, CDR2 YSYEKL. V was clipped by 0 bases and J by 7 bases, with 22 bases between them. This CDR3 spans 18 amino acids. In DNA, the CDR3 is TGCGCCAGCAGCCAAGATGGCGGGCCGGGACACTCCACCAACATTCAGTACTTC. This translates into CASSQDGGPGHSTNIQYF.

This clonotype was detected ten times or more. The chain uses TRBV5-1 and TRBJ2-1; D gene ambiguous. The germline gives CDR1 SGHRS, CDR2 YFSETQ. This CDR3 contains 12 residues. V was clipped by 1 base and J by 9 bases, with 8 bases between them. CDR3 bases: TGCGCCAGCAGCTTGATCCCGAGTGAGCAGTTCTTC. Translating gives CASSLIPSEQFF.